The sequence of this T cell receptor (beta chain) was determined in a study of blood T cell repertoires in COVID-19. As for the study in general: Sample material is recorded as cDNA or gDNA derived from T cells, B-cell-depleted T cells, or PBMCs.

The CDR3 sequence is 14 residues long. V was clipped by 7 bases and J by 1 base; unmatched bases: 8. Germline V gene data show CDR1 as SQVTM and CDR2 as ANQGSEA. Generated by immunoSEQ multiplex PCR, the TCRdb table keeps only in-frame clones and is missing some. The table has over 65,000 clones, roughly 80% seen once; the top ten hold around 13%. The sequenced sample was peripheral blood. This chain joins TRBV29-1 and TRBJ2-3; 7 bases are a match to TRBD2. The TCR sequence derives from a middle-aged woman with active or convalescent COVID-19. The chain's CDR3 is CSANGEGGTDTQYF. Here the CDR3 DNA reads TGCAGCGCTAATGGGGAGGGAGGCACAGATACGCAGTATTTT.